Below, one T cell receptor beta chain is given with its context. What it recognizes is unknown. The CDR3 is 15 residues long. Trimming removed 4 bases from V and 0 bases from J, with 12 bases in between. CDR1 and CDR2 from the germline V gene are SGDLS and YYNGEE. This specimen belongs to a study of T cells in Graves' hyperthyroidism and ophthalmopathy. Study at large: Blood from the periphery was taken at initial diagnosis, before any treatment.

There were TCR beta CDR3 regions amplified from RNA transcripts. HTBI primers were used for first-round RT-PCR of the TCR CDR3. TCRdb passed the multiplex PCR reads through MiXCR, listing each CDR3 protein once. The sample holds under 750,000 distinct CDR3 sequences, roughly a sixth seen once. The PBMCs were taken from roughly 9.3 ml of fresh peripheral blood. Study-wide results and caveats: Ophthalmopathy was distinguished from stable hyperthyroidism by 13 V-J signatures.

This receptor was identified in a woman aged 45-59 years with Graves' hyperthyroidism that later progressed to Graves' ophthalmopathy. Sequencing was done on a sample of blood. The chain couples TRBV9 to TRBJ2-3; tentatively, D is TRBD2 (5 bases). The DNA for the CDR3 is TGTGCCAGCAGCCCCGGAGGCATGAGCACAGATACGCAGTATTTT. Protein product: CASSPGGMSTDTQYF.